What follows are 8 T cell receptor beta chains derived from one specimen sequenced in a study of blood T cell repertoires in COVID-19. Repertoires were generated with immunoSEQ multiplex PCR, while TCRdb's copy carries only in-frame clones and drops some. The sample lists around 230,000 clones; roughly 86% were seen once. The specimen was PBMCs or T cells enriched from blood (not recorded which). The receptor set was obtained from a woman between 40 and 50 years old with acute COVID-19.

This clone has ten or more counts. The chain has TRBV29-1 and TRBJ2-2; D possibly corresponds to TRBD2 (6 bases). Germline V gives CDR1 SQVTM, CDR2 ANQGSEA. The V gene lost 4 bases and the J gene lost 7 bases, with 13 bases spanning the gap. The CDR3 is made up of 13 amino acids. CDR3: CSVAKMGGGELFF. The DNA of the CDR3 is TGCAGCGTTGCTAAAATGGGAGGCGGGGAGCTGTTTTTT.

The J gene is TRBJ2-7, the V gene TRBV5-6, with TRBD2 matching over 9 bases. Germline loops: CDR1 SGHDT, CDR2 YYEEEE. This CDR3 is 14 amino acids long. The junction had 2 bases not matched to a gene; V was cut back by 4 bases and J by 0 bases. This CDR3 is CASSMTSGSYEQYF. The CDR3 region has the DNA TGTGCCAGCAGCATGACTAGCGGCTCCTACGAGCAGTACTTC. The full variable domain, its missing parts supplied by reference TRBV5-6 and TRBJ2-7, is DAGVTQSPTHLIKTRGQQVTLRCSPKSGHDTVSWYQQALGQGPQFIFQYYEEEERQRGNFPDRFSGHQFPNYSSELNVNALLLGDSALYLCASSMTSGSYEQYFGPGTRLTVT.

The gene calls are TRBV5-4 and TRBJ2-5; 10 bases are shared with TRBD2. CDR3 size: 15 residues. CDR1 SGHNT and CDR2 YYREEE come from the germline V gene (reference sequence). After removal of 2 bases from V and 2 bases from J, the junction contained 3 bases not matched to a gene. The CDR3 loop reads CASSFSSGGQETQYF. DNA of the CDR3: TGTGCCAGCAGCTTTTCTAGCGGGGGACAAGAGACCCAGTACTTC. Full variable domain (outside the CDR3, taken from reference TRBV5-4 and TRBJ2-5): ETGVTQSPTHLIKTRGQQVTLRCSSQSGHNTVSWYQQALGQGPQFIFQYYREEENGRGNFPPRFSGLQFPNYSSELNVNALELDDSALYLCASSFSSGGQETQYFGPGTRLLVL.

CDR3 loop: CSVSGTGGGYTF. Here the CDR3 DNA reads TGCAGCGTATCCGGGACAGGGGGAGGCTACACCTTC. The V gene is TRBV29-1, the J gene TRBJ1-2; 11 bases are a match to TRBD1. The germline gives CDR1 SQVTM, CDR2 ANQGSEA. Losses at the gene ends were 6 bases for V and 8 bases for J; bases not matched to a gene: 5. This CDR3 contains 12 residues.

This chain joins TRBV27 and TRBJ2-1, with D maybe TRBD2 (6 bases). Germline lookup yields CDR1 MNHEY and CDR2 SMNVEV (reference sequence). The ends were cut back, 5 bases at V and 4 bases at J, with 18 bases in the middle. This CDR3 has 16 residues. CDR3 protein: CASSPPRGGIYNEQFF. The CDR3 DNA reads TGTGCCAGCAGTCCCCCGCGGGGTGGGATTTACAATGAGCAGTTCTTC.

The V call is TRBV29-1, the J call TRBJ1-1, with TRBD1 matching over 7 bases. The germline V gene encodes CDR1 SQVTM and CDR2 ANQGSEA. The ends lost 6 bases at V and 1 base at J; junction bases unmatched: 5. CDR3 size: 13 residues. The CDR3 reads CSVRGQGNTEAFF. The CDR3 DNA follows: TGCAGCGTGAGGGGGCAGGGGAACACTGAAGCTTTCTTT.

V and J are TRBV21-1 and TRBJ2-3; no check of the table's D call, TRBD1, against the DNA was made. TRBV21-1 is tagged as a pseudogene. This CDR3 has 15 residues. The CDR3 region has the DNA TGTGCCACCCTGACCCCTTACGGCAGGCTAGATACGCAGTATTTT. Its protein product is CATLTPYGRLDTQYF.

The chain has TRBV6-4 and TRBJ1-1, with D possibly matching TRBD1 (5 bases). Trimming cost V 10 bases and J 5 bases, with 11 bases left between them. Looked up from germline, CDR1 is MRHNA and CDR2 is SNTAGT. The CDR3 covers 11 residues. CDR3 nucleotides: TGTGCCAACGGGTACAGGACTGAAGCTTTCTTT. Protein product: CANGYRTEAFF.